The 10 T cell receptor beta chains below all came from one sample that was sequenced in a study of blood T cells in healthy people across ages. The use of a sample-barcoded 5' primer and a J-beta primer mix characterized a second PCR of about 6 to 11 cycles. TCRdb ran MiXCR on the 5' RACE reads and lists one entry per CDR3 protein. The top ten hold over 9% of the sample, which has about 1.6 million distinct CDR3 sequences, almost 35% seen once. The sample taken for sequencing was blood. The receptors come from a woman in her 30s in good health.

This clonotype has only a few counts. In DNA form, the CDR3 reads TGTGCCAGCAGGAGCGCAGCGGGAGGGTACAATGAGCAGTTCTTC. This codes for CASRSAAGGYNEQFF. V and J are TRBV28 and TRBJ2-1, with 10 bases matching TRBD2. The junction had 6 bases not matched to a gene; V was cut back by 6 bases and J by 4 bases. The CDR3 contains 15 residues. CDR1 and CDR2 from the germline V gene are MDHEN and SYDVKM. The full variable domain, its missing parts supplied by reference TRBV28 and TRBJ2-1, is DVKVTQSSRYLVKRTGEKVFLECVQDMDHENMFWYRQDPGLGLRLIYFSYDVKMKEKGDIPEGYSVSREKKERFSLILESASTNQTSMYLCASRSAAGGYNEQFFGPGTRLTVL.

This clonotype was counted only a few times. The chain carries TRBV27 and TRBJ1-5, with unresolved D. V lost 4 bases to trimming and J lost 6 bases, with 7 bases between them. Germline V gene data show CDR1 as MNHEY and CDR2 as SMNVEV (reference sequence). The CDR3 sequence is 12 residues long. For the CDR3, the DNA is TGTGCCAGCAGTTGGGCGGGTCAGCCCCAGCATTTT. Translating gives CASSWAGQPQHF.

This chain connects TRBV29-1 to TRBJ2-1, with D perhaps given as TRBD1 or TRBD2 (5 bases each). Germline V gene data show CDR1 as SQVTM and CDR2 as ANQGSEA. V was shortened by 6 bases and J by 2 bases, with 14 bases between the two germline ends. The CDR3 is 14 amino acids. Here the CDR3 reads CSVLDGGTYNEQFF. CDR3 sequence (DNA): TGCAGCGTCCTAGATGGGGGAACCTACAATGAGCAGTTCTTC.

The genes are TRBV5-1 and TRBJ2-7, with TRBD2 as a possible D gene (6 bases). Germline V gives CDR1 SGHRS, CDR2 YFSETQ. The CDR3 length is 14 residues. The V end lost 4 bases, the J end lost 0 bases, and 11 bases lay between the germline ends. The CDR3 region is CASSGRGLSYEQYF. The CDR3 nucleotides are TGCGCCAGCAGCGGGCGGGGACTCTCCTACGAGCAGTACTTC.

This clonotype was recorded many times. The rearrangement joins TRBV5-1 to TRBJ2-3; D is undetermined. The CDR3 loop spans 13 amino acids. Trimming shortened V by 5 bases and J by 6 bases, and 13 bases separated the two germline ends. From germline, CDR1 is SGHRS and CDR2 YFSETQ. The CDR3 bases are TGCGCCAGCAGACTGTCGTCGGAGGATACGCAGTATTTT. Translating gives CASRLSSEDTQYF.

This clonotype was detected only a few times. DNA of the CDR3: TGTGCCACCAGCAGAGATTTGACTATGAGAGGCTACACCTTC. It is translated as CATSRDLTMRGYTF. The chain uses TRBV15 and TRBJ1-2; D is unclear. Trimming removed 0 bases from V and 8 bases from J, with 13 bases in between. The V gene's germline CDR1 is LNHNV and CDR2 YYDKDF (reference sequence). The CDR3 has 14 amino acids.

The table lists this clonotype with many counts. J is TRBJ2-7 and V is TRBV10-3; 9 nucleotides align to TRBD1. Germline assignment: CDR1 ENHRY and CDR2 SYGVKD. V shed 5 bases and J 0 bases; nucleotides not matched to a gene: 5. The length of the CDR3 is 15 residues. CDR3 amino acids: CAISSGTGSSYEQYF. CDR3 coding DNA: TGTGCCATCAGTTCCGGGACAGGGAGCTCCTACGAGCAGTACTTC.

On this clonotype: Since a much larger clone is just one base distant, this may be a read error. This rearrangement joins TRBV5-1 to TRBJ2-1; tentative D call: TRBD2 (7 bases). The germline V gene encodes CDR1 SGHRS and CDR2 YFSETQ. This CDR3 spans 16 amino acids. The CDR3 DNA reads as TGCGCCAGCAGCCCAGAACAGGGAGCGGGGAGGAATGAGCAGCTCTTC. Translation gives CASSPEQGAGRNEQLF.

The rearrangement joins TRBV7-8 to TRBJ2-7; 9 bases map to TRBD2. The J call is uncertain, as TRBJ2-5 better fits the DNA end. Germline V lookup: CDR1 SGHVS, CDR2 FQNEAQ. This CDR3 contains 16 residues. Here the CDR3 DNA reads TGTGCCAGCAGCCCCGGCGTGGCGGGAGGGCCACAGACCCAGTACTTC. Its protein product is CASSPGVAGGPQTQYF.

The CDR3, as DNA: TGTGCCAGCAGTGAACCGGAACTAGCGGGGGGCTGGGGCACCGGGGAGCTGTTTTTT. It encodes CASSEPELAGGWGTGELFF. The rearrangement uses TRBV6-1 and TRBJ2-2; the match to TRBD2 covers 12 bases. CDR3 size: 19 residues. Looked up from germline, CDR1 is MNHNS and CDR2 is SASEGT. V dropped 2 bases and J dropped 4; count of bases not matched to a gene: 11.